This T cell receptor (beta chain) was sequenced for a study of blood T cell repertoires in COVID-19. On the study more broadly: Samples of COVID-19 (acute and convalescent) were obtained from the United States, Italy and Spain. In each case, the material was cDNA or gDNA derived from T cells, B-cell-depleted T cells, or PBMCs.

Authors' processing steps: Estimation of nucleated cell counts was performed using reference gene primer amplification. Generated by immunoSEQ multiplex PCR, the TCRdb table keeps only in-frame clones and is missing some. The DNA gave D and trimming, while V, J and clone size come from that table. The data contain about 110,000 clones, 70% to 90% of them singletons. The CDR3 totals 15 residues. Sequencing input: peripheral blood. This sequence was found in a woman aged 50 to 60 with acute or convalescent COVID-19. The rearrangement links TRBV21-1 to TRBJ2-7; the listed D gene, TRBD2, was not tested against the DNA. TRBV21-1 counts as a pseudogene. This CDR3 is CASSRSRRWAYEQYF. The CDR3 DNA reads TGTGCCAGCAGCAGAAGTCGGAGGTGGGCATACGAGCAGTACTTC.